A selection of T cell receptor beta chains follows, all from one sample in a study of read filtering for tumor transcriptome and immune sequencing. Using its own MiXCR run on the reads, TCRdb lists one record per CDR3 protein. The repertoire includes around 130,000 distinct CDR3 sequences, around 14% of them detected once, and 7% to 9% sits in the top ten. Sample: a population of CD138-negative cells sorted from bone marrow. These receptors were collected from a donor aged 40 or older with multiple myeloma. CDR3s include the opening cysteine and the closing phenylalanine or tryptophan. D genes are given only for firm matches. The size field reads once, few, many or a size class.

J,size,D,V,DNA,CDR3
TRBJ1-5,many,.,TRBV7-9,TGTGCCAGCAGCTCCGGACAGTCAGCCCAGCATTTT,CASSSGQSAQHF
TRBJ2-7,many,.,TRBV10-3,TGTGCCATCGGCTCTGCGGACTACGAGCAGTACTTC,CAIGSADYEQYF
TRBJ1-1,many,TRBD1,TRBV5-6,TGTGCCAGCAGCCGACAGGGTTTTTCTGAAGCTTTCTTT,CASSRQGFSEAFF
TRBJ1-5,many,.,TRBV11-3,TGTGCCAGCAGCCGGACGCCTACCCAGCCCCAGCATTTT,CASSRTPTQPQHF
TRBJ2-5,many,.,TRBV20-1,TGCAGTGCTAATCCTAGCGAACACCGCCGGGAGACCCAGTACTTC,CSANPSEHRRETQYF
TRBJ2-2,many,TRBD2,TRBV7-2,TGTGCCAGCAGTAGGGGAGGGACGAACACCGGGGAGCTGTTTTTT,CASSRGGTNTGELFF
TRBJ2-1,many,TRBD2,TRBV3-1,TGTGCCAGCAGCCAAGAAAAGCGGGAGTACTACAATGAGCAGTTCTTC,CASSQEKREYYNEQFF
TRBJ1-2,many,TRBD1,TRBV14,TGTGCCAGCAGCCAACTTCCGGGACAGGGTCCCAATGGCTACACCTTC,CASSQLPGQGPNGYTF
TRBJ2-3,many,TRBD1,TRBV5-1,TGCGCCAGCAGCTTTAAACCGGGACAGGTCACAGATACGCAGTATTTT,CASSFKPGQVTDTQYF
TRBJ2-7,many,.,TRBV5-1,TGCGCCAGCAGCTTCTCCGGGGGCAGGGTGAACGAGCAGTACTTC,CASSFSGGRVNEQYF